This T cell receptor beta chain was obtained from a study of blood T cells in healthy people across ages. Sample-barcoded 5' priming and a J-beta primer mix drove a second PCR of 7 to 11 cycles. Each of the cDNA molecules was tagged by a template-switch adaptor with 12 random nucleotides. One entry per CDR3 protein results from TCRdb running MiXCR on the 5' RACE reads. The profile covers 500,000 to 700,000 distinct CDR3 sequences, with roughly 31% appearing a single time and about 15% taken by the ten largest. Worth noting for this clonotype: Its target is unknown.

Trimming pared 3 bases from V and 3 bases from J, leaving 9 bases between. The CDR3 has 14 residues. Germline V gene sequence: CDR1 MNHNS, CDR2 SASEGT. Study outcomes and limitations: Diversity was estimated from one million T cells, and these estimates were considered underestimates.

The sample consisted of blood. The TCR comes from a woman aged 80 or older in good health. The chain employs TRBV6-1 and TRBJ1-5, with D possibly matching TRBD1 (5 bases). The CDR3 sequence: CASSDSGINQPQHF. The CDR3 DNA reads TGTGCCAGCAGTGATTCAGGGATCAATCAGCCCCAGCATTTT.